Following are 27 T cell receptor beta chains from one sample sequenced in a study of T cell changes during pregnancy in multiple sclerosis. The method was immunoSEQ multiplex PCR; TCRdb's version includes in-frame clones alone and lacks a portion of them. The data contain roughly 93,000 clones, just over 90% of them singletons. Sequenced here: peripheral blood, sampled after pregnancy. Every receptor here comes from a female donor in good health, enrolled as a control in a pregnancy study.

J is TRBJ1-5 and V is TRBV19, with D possibly being TRBD1 (6 bases). The length of the CDR3 is 13 residues. From germline, CDR1 is LNHDA and CDR2 SQIVND (reference sequence). Trimming took 5 bases from V and 6 from J, leaving 11 bases between them. CDR3 nucleotides: TGTGCCAGTAGTCGACAGGATGGTCAGCCCCAGCATTTT. Its translation is CASSRQDGQPQHF.

This clone was seen just once. J is TRBJ1-1 and V is TRBV6-1; no clear D gene. The germline V gene has CDR1 MNHNS and CDR2 SASEGT. The CDR3 runs to 13 residues. V lost 4 bases, J lost 1 base, and 7 bases lay in between. The CDR3 reads CASSVSWNTEAFF. In DNA form, the CDR3 reads TGTGCCAGCAGTGTTTCATGGAACACTGAAGCTTTCTTT.

The chain carries TRBV6-4 and TRBJ2-1, with D maybe TRBD1 (6 bases). The CDR3 runs to 17 residues. V was trimmed by 0 bases and J by 0 bases, leaving 12 bases between them. The germline V gene encodes CDR1 MRHNA and CDR2 SNTAGT. The CDR3 region is CASSDSWVGGSYNEQFF. The CDR3 DNA reads as TGTGCCAGCAGTGACTCCTGGGTAGGGGGCTCCTACAATGAGCAGTTCTTC.

In this sample, this clone turned up once. The chain has TRBV5-1 and TRBJ1-6; 7 bases fit TRBD1. V trimming: 3 bases; J trimming: 7 bases; junction bases outside the gene matches: 10. This CDR3 is built from 16 residues. Germline-derived CDR1 and CDR2 are SGHRS and YFSETQ. The CDR3 is CASSSGGLPVNSPLHF. The CDR3 DNA is TGCGCCAGCAGCTCAGGGGGTCTCCCGGTCAATTCACCCCTCCACTTT. The full variable domain, its missing parts supplied by reference TRBV5-1 and TRBJ1-6, is KAGVTQTPRYLIKTRGQQVTLSCSPISGHRSVSWYQQTPGQGLQFLFEYFSETQRNKGNFPGRFSGRQFSNSRSEMNVSTLELGDSALYLCASSSGGLPVNSPLHFGNGTRLTVT.

The rearrangement uses TRBV5-1 and TRBJ2-5, with D possibly being TRBD2 (5 bases). The germline CDR1 and CDR2 sequences are SGHRS and YFSETQ. The CDR3 sequence is 15 residues long. Trimming pared 0 bases from V and 5 bases from J, leaving 14 bases between. Here the CDR3 DNA reads TGCGCCAGCAGCTTGGAACCAAGGAGGAGGGAGACCCAGTACTTC. This encodes CASSLEPRRRETQYF.

The V call is TRBV28, the J call TRBJ2-7, with TRBD2 matching 13 bases. CDR1 and CDR2 (germline): MDHEN, SYDVKM. V trimming: 5 bases; J trimming: 5 bases; junction bases outside the gene matches: 6. The CDR3 has 15 amino acids. CDR3: CASSRRGTSGNEQYF. The CDR3 region has the DNA TGTGCCAGCAGTCGCCGCGGGACTAGCGGGAACGAGCAGTACTTC.

The rearrangement links TRBV13 to TRBJ2-1; D perhaps matches TRBD2 (6 bases). CDR3 size: 13 residues. Per germline, CDR1 PRHDT and CDR2 FYEKMQ (reference sequence). The ends were cut back, 7 bases at V and 4 bases at J, with 11 bases in the middle. In nucleotides, the CDR3 is TGTGCCAGCACCTTGGGGGGTTACAATGAGCAGTTCTTC. The encoded protein is CASTLGGYNEQFF.

The CDR3 loop reads CASSLVSGGTDTQYF. DNA for the CDR3: TGTGCCAGCAGCTTAGTAAGCGGGGGCACAGATACGCAGTATTTT. V usage is TRBV7-9 and J usage is TRBJ2-3, with 7 bases aligning to TRBD2. The CDR3 loop spans 15 amino acids. The V gene end was trimmed by 1 base and the J gene end by 1 base; junction bases not matched to a gene: 2. Germline V lookup: CDR1 SEHNR, CDR2 FQNEAQ (reference sequence).

The V and J genes are TRBV18 and TRBJ2-3, with 7 positions matching TRBD1. Germline CDR1 is KGHSH and CDR2 is LQKENI. The CDR3 extends over 17 amino acids. V lost 2 bases to trimming and J lost 1 base; unmatched junction nucleotides: 9. The CDR3 nucleotides are TGTGCCAGCTCACCAAAAGTAACAGGGGTGGGCACAGATACGCAGTATTTT. Translated, it gives CASSPKVTGVGTDTQYF.

The chain employs TRBV7-8 and TRBJ2-7; 10 bases are a match to TRBD1. Germline-derived CDR1 and CDR2 are SGHVS and FQNEAQ. The CDR3 length is 16 residues. With V trimmed by 5 bases and J by 7 bases, 14 bases remained unmatched. CDR3 sequence (DNA): TGTGCCAGCAGCCCCCCGCTCCGGGACAGGGGCAAGGAGCAGTACTTC. This sequence encodes CASSPPLRDRGKEQYF.

The chain recombines TRBV28 with TRBJ2-2; 11 nucleotides agree with TRBD1. The CDR3 is 15 amino acids. Per the germline V gene, CDR1 is MDHEN and CDR2 is SYDVKM. The junction had 1 base not matched to a gene; V was cut back by 4 bases and J by 3 bases. CDR3 sequence (DNA): TGTGCCAGCAGTTCGGGACAGGGGGACACCGGGGAGCTGTTTTTT. This codes for CASSSGQGDTGELFF.

The chain recombines TRBV5-5 with TRBJ2-7; 9 bases are shared with TRBD2. Losses at the gene ends were 0 bases for V and 3 bases for J; bases not matched to a gene: 7. The germline CDR1 and CDR2 sequences are SGHKS and YYEKEE (reference sequence). The CDR3 extends over 16 amino acids. The CDR3 region is CASSLEERLAVYEQYF. The CDR3 nucleotides read TGTGCCAGCAGCTTGGAGGAGAGACTAGCGGTCTACGAGCAGTACTTC.

The V and J genes are TRBV6-5 and TRBJ2-5, with a tentative D call TRBD1 (6 bases). Trimming pared 4 bases from V and 4 bases from J, leaving 16 bases between. Germline values: CDR1 MNHEY, CDR2 SVGAGI. This CDR3 has 15 amino acids. CDR3: CASSFPAGVGETQYF. Written as DNA, the CDR3 is TGTGCCAGCAGTTTTCCGGCAGGGGTAGGAGAGACCCAGTACTTC.

The chain combines TRBV30 with TRBJ1-1, with D unresolved. Trimming removed 0 bases at V and 5 bases at J, with 4 bases between. Germline V CDR1 and CDR2: GTSNPN, SVGIG (reference sequence). This CDR3 is built from 11 residues. As DNA, the CDR3 is TGTGCCTGGAGTGTCATGACTGAAGCTTTCTTT. This gives the protein CAWSVMTEAFF.

The genes are TRBV19 and TRBJ2-1; D gene ambiguous. The CDR3 has 12 residues. In germline, CDR1 is LNHDA, CDR2 SQIVND (reference sequence). Trimming took 6 bases from V and 11 from J, leaving 14 bases between them. The CDR3 loop is CASSSPQAQQFF. The CDR3 DNA follows: TGTGCCAGTAGCTCCCCCCAGGCCCAGCAGTTCTTC.

The rearrangement joins TRBV29-1 to TRBJ2-7; the D gene is possibly TRBD2 (6 bases). Germline CDR1 reads SQVTM; CDR2 reads ANQGSEA. The CDR3 runs to 11 residues. V was trimmed by 6 bases and J by 3 bases, leaving 9 bases between them. The CDR3 sequence is CSVGGVYEQYF. The CDR3 DNA is TGCAGCGTCGGCGGGGTCTACGAGCAGTACTTC.

A word on this clone: The same CDR3 can be traced to other DNA sequences in this sample. V and J are TRBV27 and TRBJ2-5, with D perhaps TRBD1 (6 bases). Germline V lookup: CDR1 MNHEY, CDR2 SMNVEV (reference sequence). V was cut by 3 bases and J by 4 bases, with 6 bases left in between. The CDR3 extends over 12 amino acids. CDR3 in amino acids: CASSFRGETQYF. The CDR3 DNA is TGTGCCAGCAGTTTCAGGGGAGAGACCCAGTACTTC.

The chain carries TRBV30 and TRBJ1-6; possibly TRBD1 for D (6 bases). The germline CDR1 and CDR2 sequences are GTSNPN and SVGIG (reference sequence). The V end was cut by 0 bases, the J end by 7 bases, with 19 bases between. The CDR3 runs 17 residues. In DNA form, the CDR3 reads TGTGCCTGGAGTGTACGAGGAGGGGCGGGGGGCAATTCACCCCTCCACTTT. This codes for CAWSVRGGAGGNSPLHF. The whole variable domain, remainder taken from reference TRBV30 and TRBJ1-6, is SQTIHQWPATLVQPVGSPLSLECTVEGTSNPNLYWYRQAAGRGLQLLFYSVGIGQISSEVPQNLSASRPQDRQFILSSKKLLLSDSGFYLCAWSVRGGAGGNSPLHFGNGTRLTVT.

The V and J genes are TRBV6-1 and TRBJ1-2; D ambiguous. Per germline, CDR1 MNHNS and CDR2 SASEGT. Between the trimmed V and J ends, which lost 0 bases and 7 bases, there was a span of 9 bases. The CDR3 covers 13 residues. The CDR3 protein is CASSEAAGPGYTF. CDR3 DNA sequence: TGTGCCAGCAGTGAAGCAGCAGGCCCTGGCTACACCTTC.

This chain links TRBV7-9 with TRBJ2-2; 10 bases are shared with TRBD2. The CDR3 length is 15 residues. Looked up from germline, CDR1 is SEHNR and CDR2 is FQNEAQ (reference sequence). Trimming removed 3 bases from V and 5 bases from J; junction bases left unmatched: 3. CDR3 region: CASSFSSGRTGELFF. The CDR3 DNA reads TGTGCCAGCAGCTTTAGTAGCGGGAGGACCGGGGAGCTGTTTTTT.

The V gene is TRBV28, the J gene TRBJ1-2; D is unclear. V shed 6 bases and J shed 0 bases, with 5 bases lying between them. The CDR3 spans 12 residues. Germline CDR1 and CDR2: MDHEN and SYDVKM. CDR3: CASSPTNYGYTF. The CDR3, as DNA: TGTGCCAGCAGCCCCACTAACTATGGCTACACCTTC.

This clone was counted a single time. The chain joins TRBV4-2 to TRBJ2-1; 10 bases align to TRBD2. V shed 3 bases, J shed 3 bases, and the junction held 17 bases outside the gene matches. The CDR3 totals 20 residues. Germline V gives CDR1 LGHNA, CDR2 YNFKEQ. The CDR3 nucleotides are TGTGCCAGCAGCCACCTTCCCGGGACTAGCGAGACCATCCTCTACAATGAGCAGTTCTTC. Amino acid sequence: CASSHLPGTSETILYNEQFF.

This rearrangement joins TRBV4-1 to TRBJ2-7, with a possible D match to TRBD2 (7 bases). The CDR3 extends over 16 amino acids. The V gene lost 2 bases and the J gene lost 5 bases, with 19 bases spanning the gap. The germline gives CDR1 MGHRA, CDR2 YSYEKL. CDR3 amino acids: CASSQWGGLGLNEQYF. CDR3 bases: TGCGCCAGCAGCCAATGGGGGGGCCTAGGGCTGAACGAGCAGTACTTC.

The chain carries TRBV5-1 and TRBJ2-5; possible D gene TRBD2, 6 bases. Germline loops: CDR1 SGHRS, CDR2 YFSETQ. V was clipped by 4 bases and J by 5 bases, with 15 bases between them. The CDR3 is 14 amino acids. This CDR3 is CASSPGGNEETQYF. Written as DNA, the CDR3 is TGCGCCAGCAGCCCCGGAGGGAATGAGGAGACCCAGTACTTC.

This chain connects TRBV25-1 to TRBJ2-2, with 9 bases aligning to TRBD1. Germline CDR1 is MGHDK and CDR2 is SYGVNS. The CDR3 runs to 15 residues. V shed 7 bases and J 3 bases; nucleotides not matched to a gene: 6. CDR3: CASTRTGVDTGELFF. The CDR3 DNA follows: TGTGCCAGCACCCGGACAGGGGTGGACACCGGGGAGCTGTTTTTT.

The chain links TRBV6-5 to TRBJ2-1; 10 bases align to TRBD2. This CDR3 is built from 12 residues. With V trimmed by 5 bases and J by 14 bases, 6 bases remained unmatched. Germline V CDR1 and CDR2: MNHEY, SVGAGI. This CDR3 reads CASSRAGTSEFF. For the CDR3, the DNA is TGTGCCAGCAGTAGGGCCGGGACTAGCGAGTTCTTC.

The chain has TRBV7-9 and TRBJ2-3; TRBD1 matches at 7 bases. This CDR3 has 15 amino acids. The V gene's germline CDR1 is SEHNR and CDR2 FQNEAQ (reference sequence). V lost 5 bases, J lost 6 bases, and 11 bases stayed unmatched. The CDR3 protein is CASSPRDSGPDTQYF. The CDR3 nucleotides are TGTGCCAGCAGCCCTCGGGACAGCGGTCCGGATACGCAGTATTTT.